These 21 T cell receptor beta chains share one sample of origin, sequenced in a study of cytomegalovirus exposure and HLA in healthy donors. Repertoires were generated with immunoSEQ multiplex PCR, while TCRdb's copy carries only in-frame clones and drops some. The sample records approximately 280,000 clones, just over 85% being singletons. The specimen sequenced was PBMCs. The source of these receptors is a woman aged 18-30 years in good health and CMV-seronegative.

The chain has TRBV19 and TRBJ1-1; unclear D gene. V lost 3 bases, J lost 5 bases, and 7 bases lay in between. CDR3 size: 12 residues. Per the germline V gene, CDR1 is LNHDA and CDR2 is SQIVND (reference sequence). CDR3 DNA sequence: TGTGCCAGTAGTATGAGGAGGACTGAAGCTTTCTTT. This translates into CASSMRRTEAFF.

V usage is TRBV7-2 and J usage is TRBJ2-7; no clear D gene. The length of the CDR3 is 13 residues. The V gene lost 3 bases and the J gene lost 6 bases, with 12 bases spanning the gap. Germline V gene data show CDR1 as SGHTA and CDR2 as FQGNSA. The CDR3, as DNA: TGTGCCAGCAGCTTCGAGCGCGGCGGCGAGCAGTACTTC. Translating it yields CASSFERGGEQYF.

This clone was recorded once. The chain is built from TRBV5-4 and TRBJ1-1, with a possible D match to TRBD1 (6 bases). V dropped 1 base and J dropped 1 base, with 11 bases sitting between them. Germline V gene sequence: CDR1 SGHNT, CDR2 YYREEE (reference sequence). The CDR3 loop spans 15 amino acids. The CDR3 coding sequence is TGTGCCAGCAGCTTGCGCGGGGGCGCGAACACTGAAGCTTTCTTT. This encodes CASSLRGGANTEAFF.

J is TRBJ1-4 and V is TRBV7-2, with 7 nucleotides matching TRBD1. Germline CDR1 is SGHTA and CDR2 is FQGNSA. The CDR3 has 13 amino acids. After removal of 3 bases from V and 7 bases from J, the junction contained 2 bases not matched to a gene. The CDR3 loop reads CASSFDRVEKLFF. In DNA, the CDR3 is TGTGCCAGCAGCTTTGACAGGGTTGAAAAACTGTTTTTT. Full variable domain (outside the CDR3, taken from reference TRBV7-2 and TRBJ1-4): GAGVSQSPSNKVTEKGKDVELRCDPISGHTALYWYRQSLGQGLEFLIYFQGNSAPDKSGLPSDRFSAERTGGSVSTLTIQRTQQEDSAVYLCASSFDRVEKLFFGSGTQLSVL.

The chain links TRBV19 to TRBJ1-5; D is ambiguous. The CDR3 is 15 amino acids. Germline loops: CDR1 LNHDA, CDR2 SQIVND (reference sequence). V was trimmed by 5 bases and J by 1 base, leaving 12 bases between them. CDR3 protein: CASSVQLLSNQPQHF. CDR3 nucleotide sequence: TGTGCCAGTAGTGTACAGCTACTCAGCAATCAGCCCCAGCATTTT.

In nucleotides, the CDR3 is TGTGCCAGCACGAGCGGGGGTTTCTCTGGGGCCAACGTCCTGACTTTC. This sequence encodes CASTSGGFSGANVLTF. The chain employs TRBV28 and TRBJ2-6, with 8 nucleotides matching TRBD2. The germline CDR1 and CDR2 sequences are MDHEN and SYDVKM. The CDR3 sequence is 16 residues long. V gave up 7 bases and J gave up 0 bases; unmatched junction bases: 5.

The chain has TRBV6-1 and TRBJ2-1; possibly TRBD1 for D (5 bases). The V gene's germline CDR1 is MNHNS and CDR2 SASEGT. V gave up 4 bases and J gave up 3 bases, with 19 bases separating them. CDR3 size: 17 residues. The CDR3 protein is CASSVEVQVQIYNEQFF. The CDR3 DNA reads as TGTGCCAGCAGTGTAGAGGTACAGGTCCAAATCTACAATGAGCAGTTCTTC.

The chain carries TRBV9 and TRBJ2-5; weak D call: TRBD2 (6 bases). The CDR3 is made up of 15 amino acids. Germline lookup yields CDR1 SGDLS and CDR2 YYNGEE. Trimming left V 1 base short and J 5 bases short, with 15 bases between. Here the CDR3 DNA reads TGTGCCAGCAGCGTAACCGGGGGACTGATTGAGACCCAGTACTTC. It translates to CASSVTGGLIETQYF.

The genes are TRBV30 and TRBJ1-1; D perhaps matches TRBD1 (5 bases). The CDR3 contains 15 residues. Trimming left V 4 bases short and J 2 bases short, with 17 bases between. Per the germline V gene, CDR1 is GTSNPN and CDR2 is SVGIG (reference sequence). CDR3 DNA: TGTGCCTGGAAGTCTCACGGGGGTCAAAACACTGAAGCTTTCTTT. Protein product: CAWKSHGGQNTEAFF. The complete variable domain, with remaining parts taken from reference TRBV30 and TRBJ1-1, reads SQTIHQWPATLVQPVGSPLSLECTVEGTSNPNLYWYRQAAGRGLQLLFYSVGIGQISSEVPQNLSASRPQDRQFILSSKKLLLSDSGFYLCAWKSHGGQNTEAFFGQGTRLTVV.

J is TRBJ1-4 and V is TRBV6-1; 10 nucleotides match TRBD1. The V gene end was trimmed by 4 bases and the J gene end by 6 bases; junction bases not matched to a gene: 5. Germline values: CDR1 MNHNS, CDR2 SASEGT. This CDR3 has 15 residues. The DNA of the CDR3 is TGTGCCAGCAGTGGGTGGACAGGGGGGGATGAAAAACTGTTTTTT. It yields the protein CASSGWTGGDEKLFF.

This clone turned up a few times. The rearrangement joins TRBV19 to TRBJ1-2; 8 nucleotides agree with TRBD1. Germline lookup yields CDR1 LNHDA and CDR2 SQIVND (reference sequence). V was clipped by 6 bases and J by 2 bases; unmatched bases: 5. The CDR3 consists of 14 residues. CDR3: CASRTGQANYGYTF. The CDR3, as DNA: TGTGCCAGTAGGACGGGACAGGCCAACTATGGCTACACCTTC.

The chain has TRBV5-1 and TRBJ2-7; 9 bases align to TRBD2. Germline V gives CDR1 SGHRS, CDR2 YFSETQ. After removal of 0 bases from V and 5 bases from J, the junction contained 3 bases not matched to a gene. The CDR3 sequence is 14 residues long. The CDR3 coding sequence is TGCGCCAGCAGCTTGGCTAGCGGGAACCACGAGCAGTACTTC. This translates into CASSLASGNHEQYF. Full variable domain (outside the CDR3, taken from reference TRBV5-1 and TRBJ2-7): KAGVTQTPRYLIKTRGQQVTLSCSPISGHRSVSWYQQTPGQGLQFLFEYFSETQRNKGNFPGRFSGRQFSNSRSEMNVSTLELGDSALYLCASSLASGNHEQYFGPGTRLTVT.

This clone is a singleton in its sample. The chain links TRBV15 to TRBJ2-2, with 14 bases lining up with TRBD2. Germline trimming cut 6 bases from V and 4 bases from J; bases unmatched to any gene: 10. The length of the CDR3 is 18 residues. Germline loops: CDR1 LNHNV, CDR2 YYDKDF (reference sequence). The CDR3: CATRSGTSGSRGTGELFF. CDR3 DNA: TGTGCCACCAGGTCCGGGACTAGCGGGAGCCGGGGCACCGGGGAGCTGTTTTTT.

This clone came up a few times. The V gene is TRBV7-6, the J gene TRBJ2-7, with 7 bases aligning to TRBD1. Germline values: CDR1 SGHVS, CDR2 FNYEAQ. The junction had 6 bases not matched to a gene; V was cut back by 1 base and J by 3 bases. The CDR3 has 15 amino acids. CDR3 nucleotides: TGTGCCAGCAGCTTAGGGTCAGGGGGTATCTACGAGCAGTACTTC. This translates into CASSLGSGGIYEQYF.

This clone was seen only a few times. The chain carries TRBV27 and TRBJ2-2; D unresolved. The germline V gene encodes CDR1 MNHEY and CDR2 SMNVEV (reference sequence). The CDR3 covers 14 residues. The V end was cut by 9 bases, the J end by 0 bases, with 11 bases between. CDR3 amino acids: CASSLRPNTGELFF. As DNA, the CDR3 is TGTGCCAGTAGCCTACGCCCGAACACCGGGGAGCTGTTTTTT.

This clone has just a few counts. V gene TRBV5-6 combines with J gene TRBJ1-2; D unclear. This CDR3 is 12 amino acids long. The V end was cut by 4 bases, the J end by 4 bases, with 8 bases between. Germline V gives CDR1 SGHDT, CDR2 YYEEEE. The CDR3 here is CASSLDRYGYTF. The CDR3 nucleotides read TGTGCCAGCAGCCTGGATCGCTATGGCTACACCTTC.

The chain has TRBV11-2 and TRBJ2-1; D is unresolved. The CDR3 sequence is 12 residues long. The germline gives CDR1 SGHAT, CDR2 FQNNGV. Trimming took 0 bases from V and 10 from J, leaving 7 bases between them. The CDR3 sequence is CASSLDAREQFF. The CDR3 nucleotides read TGTGCCAGCAGCTTAGACGCGAGGGAGCAGTTCTTC. Variable domain in full (rest from reference TRBV11-2 and TRBJ2-1): EAGVAQSPRYKIIEKRQSVAFWCNPISGHATLYWYQQILGQGPKLLIQFQNNGVVDDSQLPKDRFSAERLKGVDSTLKIQPAKLEDSAVYLCASSLDAREQFFGPGTRLTVL.

The genes are TRBV6-1 and TRBJ1-1; D is unresolved. With 0 bases removed from V and 0 bases from J, the gap between germline ends came to 8 bases. There are 15 residues in the CDR3. Germline-derived CDR1 and CDR2 are MNHNS and SASEGT. For the CDR3, the DNA is TGTGCCAGCAGTGAAGCTTCCAACTTGAACACTGAAGCTTTCTTT. It codes for CASSEASNLNTEAFF.

The chain carries TRBV5-1 and TRBJ2-1, with 11 nucleotides matching TRBD2. Germline V CDR1 and CDR2: SGHRS, YFSETQ. J was trimmed by 8 bases and V by 4 bases; bases with no gene match: 8. The CDR3 covers 15 residues. Here the CDR3 DNA reads TGCGCCAGCAGCCTCGGACTAGCGGGCCCCCATGAGCAGTTCTTC. Protein sequence: CASSLGLAGPHEQFF.

The chain combines TRBV4-1 with TRBJ2-7; TRBD1 matches at 7 bases. Looked up from germline, CDR1 is MGHRA and CDR2 is YSYEKL. This CDR3 is built from 15 residues. Germline trimming cut 4 bases from V and 3 bases from J; bases unmatched to any gene: 9. This chain's CDR3 is CASSLNPGQNYEQYF. In DNA, the CDR3 is TGCGCCAGCAGCCTCAACCCGGGACAGAACTACGAGCAGTACTTC.

The V gene is TRBV28, the J gene TRBJ2-7; TRBD2 matches 8 bases. From germline, CDR1 is MDHEN and CDR2 SYDVKM. The V gene end was trimmed by 11 bases and the J gene end by 3 bases; junction bases not matched to a gene: 9. The CDR3 has 13 residues. The CDR3 is CAYGGEVIYEQYF. Written as DNA, the CDR3 is TGTGCCTACGGGGGGGAGGTGATCTACGAGCAGTACTTC.